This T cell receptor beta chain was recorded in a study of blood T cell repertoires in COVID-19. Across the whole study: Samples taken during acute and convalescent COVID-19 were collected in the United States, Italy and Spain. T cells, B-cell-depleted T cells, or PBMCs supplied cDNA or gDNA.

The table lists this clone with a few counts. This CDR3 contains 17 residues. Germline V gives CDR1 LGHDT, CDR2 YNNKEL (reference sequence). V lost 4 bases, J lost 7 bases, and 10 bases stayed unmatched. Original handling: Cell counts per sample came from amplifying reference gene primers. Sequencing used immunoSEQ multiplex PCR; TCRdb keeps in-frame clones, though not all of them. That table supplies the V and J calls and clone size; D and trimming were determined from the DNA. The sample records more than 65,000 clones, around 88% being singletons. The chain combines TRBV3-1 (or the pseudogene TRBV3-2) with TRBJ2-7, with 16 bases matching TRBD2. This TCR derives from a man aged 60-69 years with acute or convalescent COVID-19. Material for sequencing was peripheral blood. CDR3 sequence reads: CASSPTGTSGGVGEQYF. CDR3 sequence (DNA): TGTGCCAGCAGCCCGACCGGGACTAGCGGGGGGGTGGGTGAGCAGTACTTC.